There are a few counts of the clone carrying this T cell receptor (beta chain). Its target is unknown. Genes here carry mouse names. Sequencing ends 4 residues short of the CDR3 end; the germline J gene provides the rest. The CDR3 totals 16 residues. The germline V gene encodes CDR1 NSQYPW and CDR2 LRSPGD (reference sequence). These data originate in a study of CD8+ T cells in alopecia areata. Looking at the study overall: Donor skin was harvested from roughly 6-12-month-old C3H/HeJ mice with spontaneous alopecia and grafted onto roughly 6-10-week-old female C3H/HeJ recipients.

The study, taken as a whole, reports: Lesional scalp exceeded normal scalp in clonality, especially in alopecia totalis/universalis. Unlike in mice, where it was clearer, TCR sharing across patients was less clear, possibly HLA-related. Scalp data also include sequences from resident alphabeta T cells of normal skin.

Sorting of pooled cutaneous lymph node cells was based on CD4, CD8alpha, NKG2D, NKG2ACE and other markers. In each case, RNA was isolated and then reverse transcribed into cDNA as the sequencing template. The protocol was immunoSEQ multiplex PCR, while the TCRdb copy is restricted to in-frame clones and leaves out a portion. The data show 200,000 to 300,000 clones, with none appearing a single time. Sequencing was done on a sample of CD4+ T cells sorted from a lymph node. The clonotype comes from a C3H/HeJ mouse with alopecia areata. The strain's MHC type: H2-k. The rearrangement links TRBV1 to TRBJ2-5; 11 bases map to TRBD2. CDR3 DNA (partial): TGCACCTGCAGTGGGAGGGACTGGGGGAATGGTGAC. It is translated as CTCSGRDWGNGD. The entire CDR3 reads CTCSGRDWGNGDTQYF.